This T cell receptor beta chain was sequenced for a study of OX40 agonist ivuxolimab in advanced cancers. Study background: Three patients showed partial responses: one hepatocellular carcinoma and two cutaneous melanoma cases.

Clones were sequenced by immunoSEQ multiplex PCR, and TCRdb holds only the in-frame ones, with some missing. The data contain 60,000 to 75,000 clones, 70% to 90% of them seen just once; the ten biggest clones take up about 4.8%. The CDR3 consists of 11 residues. Between the trimmed V and J ends, which lost 8 bases and 14 bases, there was a span of 18 bases. Germline CDR1 reads MDHEN; CDR2 reads SYDVKM. The material was CD4+ or CD8+ T cells sorted from blood, obtained in a trial of the OX40 agonist ivuxolimab. This TCR was recovered from an adult with an advanced solid tumor such as melanoma, head and neck, liver or kidney cancer. The chain is built from TRBV28 and TRBJ1-1; maybe TRBD1 (6 bases). The chain's CDR3 is CASGGEGVGFF. CDR3 DNA: TGTGCCAGCGGGGGCGAGGGAGTCGGGTTCTTT.